The TCR beta chain described here comes from a study of T cell repertoires in cytomegalovirus infection. Across the whole study: Through public TCR beta signatures, both CMV infection and matching HLA type were indicated.

TCRdb used MiXCR to reprocess the reads, holding one entry per CDR3 protein. Of around 450,000 distinct CDR3 sequences listed, around 32% are singletons. Whole-study findings and limits: The study identified carriers of CMV plus the relevant HLA from cumulative public TCR beta family frequency.

This clonotype has just a few counts. Its antigen is not identified. This TCR was recovered from a human donor in good health (CMV status not recorded). Some clones in this sample may be carry-over from other donors' samples. Sequencing was done on a sample of PBMCs.

The CDR3 bases are TGTGCCAGCAGTTTAGCTGTGGCCTCTGGGGCCAACGTCCTGACTTTC. It specifies CASSLAVASGANVLTF. The rearrangement joins TRBV12-3 or TRBV12-4 to TRBJ2-6; D not resolved. Trimming stripped 0 bases from V and 0 bases from J, with 6 bases between. The CDR3 sequence is 16 residues long.